The rows below give T cell receptor beta chains drawn from one sample of a study of shared clonotypes between healthy human individuals. Sequencing was performed with immunoSEQ multiplex PCR; in TCRdb, only in-frame clones are kept and a portion is missing. The profile shows some 2,000,000 clones, 85% to 95% of them singletons. The sequencing input was naive CD8+ T cells sorted from blood. All receptors come from a man aged 18 to 35 in good health. Each CDR3 is given with its conserved first and last residue. D genes are given only for firm matches. A row's size may be missing; if present it is once, few, many or a size class.

v_call: TRBV10-3
clone_size: -
j_call: TRBJ2-7
d_call: TRBD1
cdr3_nt: TGTGCCACCAGGACAGGGCAAACCTACGAGCAGTACTTC
cdr3_aa: CATRTGQTYEQYF

v_call: TRBV9
clone_size: -
j_call: TRBJ2-1
d_call: -
cdr3_nt: TGTGCCAGCAGCGTAGAGGGCGCCTCCTACAATGAGCAGTTCTTC
cdr3_aa: CASSVEGASYNEQFF

v_call: TRBV5-4
clone_size: -
j_call: TRBJ2-3
d_call: TRBD2
cdr3_nt: TGTGCCAGCAGCACCCTCCATGGGCTAGCGGGGGTTTACACAGATACGCAGTATTTT
cdr3_aa: CASSTLHGLAGVYTDTQYF

v_call: TRBV5-6
clone_size: -
j_call: TRBJ2-7
d_call: -
cdr3_nt: TGTGCCAGCAGCCGTGGACTTTACGAGCAGTACTTC
cdr3_aa: CASSRGLYEQYF

v_call: TRBV19
clone_size: -
j_call: TRBJ1-2
d_call: -
cdr3_nt: TGTGCCAGTAGTCCGGGACCAAGGGATGATGGCTACACCTTC
cdr3_aa: CASSPGPRDDGYTF

v_call: TRBV19
clone_size: -
j_call: TRBJ1-2
d_call: -
cdr3_nt: TGTGCCAGTAGTATCGACTTTAATTACAGGCACTATGGCTACACCTTC
cdr3_aa: CASSIDFNYRHYGYTF

v_call: TRBV9
clone_size: once
j_call: TRBJ1-3
d_call: -
cdr3_nt: TGTGCCAGCAGCTCGGGTGGAAACACCATATATTTT
cdr3_aa: CASSSGGNTIYF

v_call: TRBV2
clone_size: -
j_call: TRBJ2-2
d_call: -
cdr3_nt: TGTGCCAGGGAGGGGGAGAACACCGGGGAGCTGTTTTTT
cdr3_aa: CAREGENTGELFF

v_call: TRBV9
clone_size: -
j_call: TRBJ2-7
d_call: TRBD2
cdr3_nt: TGTGCCAGCAGTAGCGGGAGCTCCTACGAGCAGTACTTC
cdr3_aa: CASSSGSSYEQYF

v_call: TRBV9
clone_size: -
j_call: TRBJ1-2
d_call: TRBD1
cdr3_nt: TGTGCCAGCAGCGTAGCCCCCGACAGGGTGAAGGCTGGCTACACCTTC
cdr3_aa: CASSVAPDRVKAGYTF

v_call: TRBV4-1
clone_size: -
j_call: TRBJ2-3
d_call: -
cdr3_nt: TGCGCCAGCAGCCAGTTCGGAGATACGCAGTATTTT
cdr3_aa: CASSQFGDTQYF

v_call: TRBV28
clone_size: -
j_call: TRBJ1-1
d_call: -
cdr3_nt: TGTGCCAGCAGTTCCGCCCATTGGGAAGGATGGAACACTGAAGCTTTCTTT
cdr3_aa: CASSSAHWEGWNTEAFF

v_call: TRBV9
clone_size: -
j_call: TRBJ1-5
d_call: TRBD1
cdr3_nt: TGTGCCAGCAGCCCGGGGGGACAGGGGGCTAATCAGCCCCAGCATTTT
cdr3_aa: CASSPGGQGANQPQHF

v_call: TRBV27
clone_size: -
j_call: TRBJ2-1
d_call: -
cdr3_nt: TGTGCCAGCAGTCCCTTAGCTGGGGGGCCTACCAATGAGCAGTTCTTC
cdr3_aa: CASSPLAGGPTNEQFF

v_call: TRBV27
clone_size: -
j_call: TRBJ2-1
d_call: TRBD2
cdr3_nt: TGTGCCAGCAGTTTATCCGGACTAGCGGGGAGGGATGAGCAGTTCTTC
cdr3_aa: CASSLSGLAGRDEQFF

v_call: TRBV6-6
clone_size: -
j_call: TRBJ1-2
d_call: -
cdr3_nt: TGTGCCAGCAGTTACCACAGCCGAGAGGGCTACACCTTC
cdr3_aa: CASSYHSREGYTF

v_call: TRBV6-6
clone_size: -
j_call: TRBJ2-7
d_call: -
cdr3_nt: TGTGCCAGCAGTTACGGGGGGCGCAGCTACGAGCAGTACTTC
cdr3_aa: CASSYGGRSYEQYF

v_call: TRBV7-2
clone_size: -
j_call: TRBJ2-2
d_call: TRBD2
cdr3_nt: TGTGCCAGCAGCTTAGGGGTAGCGGGAGCTTCCGGGGAGCTGTTTTTT
cdr3_aa: CASSLGVAGASGELFF

v_call: TRBV9
clone_size: -
j_call: TRBJ2-3
d_call: -
cdr3_nt: TGTGCCAGCAGCGATCCAGAAGGAGACAGCGGCAGCACAGATACGCAGTATTTT
cdr3_aa: CASSDPEGDSGSTDTQYF

v_call: TRBV27
clone_size: -
j_call: TRBJ2-1
d_call: -
cdr3_nt: TGTGCCAGCAGAGGAGGATTCCTCAATGAGCAGTTCTTC
cdr3_aa: CASRGGFLNEQFF

v_call: TRBV7-9
clone_size: -
j_call: TRBJ2-5
d_call: -
cdr3_nt: TGTGCCAGCAGTAACCAAGAGACCCAGTACTTC
cdr3_aa: CASSNQETQYF

v_call: TRBV6-6
clone_size: -
j_call: TRBJ2-1
d_call: -
cdr3_nt: TGTGCCAGCAGTTACTCGGCTGCGTTCGACAATGAGCAGTTCTTC
cdr3_aa: CASSYSAAFDNEQFF

v_call: TRBV28
clone_size: once
j_call: TRBJ1-1
d_call: TRBD1
cdr3_nt: TGTGCCAGCAGTTTAGCGACAGGGATGAACACTGAAGCTTTCTTT
cdr3_aa: CASSLATGMNTEAFF

v_call: TRBV28
clone_size: -
j_call: TRBJ2-3
d_call: TRBD2
cdr3_nt: TGTGCCAGCAGTTCGTTTCTAGCGGGGGATAGCACAGATACGCAGTATTTT
cdr3_aa: CASSSFLAGDSTDTQYF

v_call: TRBV10-3
clone_size: once
j_call: TRBJ1-4
d_call: TRBD1
cdr3_nt: TGTGCCACCGCGGAACCGGGACAGGGCATCCCCAAGGAAAAACTGTTTTTT
cdr3_aa: CATAEPGQGIPKEKLFF

v_call: TRBV30
clone_size: -
j_call: TRBJ2-7
d_call: -
cdr3_nt: TGTGCCTGGAGGACACCTGGGAGCTCCTACGAGCAGTACTTC
cdr3_aa: CAWRTPGSSYEQYF

v_call: TRBV2
clone_size: -
j_call: TRBJ1-4
d_call: -
cdr3_nt: TGTGCCAGCAGTGAGTTGCAGCTACGACTTAATGAAAAACTGTTTTTT
cdr3_aa: CASSELQLRLNEKLFF

v_call: TRBV10-1
clone_size: -
j_call: TRBJ2-7
d_call: -
cdr3_nt: TGCGCCAGCAGTGAGGGACTGGGCGAGCAGTACTTC
cdr3_aa: CASSEGLGEQYF

v_call: TRBV15
clone_size: -
j_call: TRBJ1-1
d_call: -
cdr3_nt: TGTGCCACCGCATGGGGGGAGAACACTGAAGCTTTCTTT
cdr3_aa: CATAWGENTEAFF

v_call: TRBV6-1
clone_size: -
j_call: TRBJ2-7
d_call: -
cdr3_nt: TGTGCCAGCAGTGAAGGACGGAGAACCTACGAGCAGTACTTC
cdr3_aa: CASSEGRRTYEQYF

v_call: TRBV6-1
clone_size: -
j_call: TRBJ2-7
d_call: -
cdr3_nt: TGTGCCAGCAGTGCAGGCAGCGTCGAGCAGTACTTC
cdr3_aa: CASSAGSVEQYF

v_call: TRBV28
clone_size: -
j_call: TRBJ1-6
d_call: -
cdr3_nt: TGTGCCGCTGGTTCACCCCTCCACTTT
cdr3_aa: CAAGSPLHF

v_call: TRBV19
clone_size: -
j_call: TRBJ2-3
d_call: -
cdr3_nt: TGTGCCAGTAGTATATTTTCCAGAGACTACAGCACAGATACGCAGTATTTT
cdr3_aa: CASSIFSRDYSTDTQYF

v_call: TRBV30
clone_size: -
j_call: TRBJ2-1
d_call: TRBD1
cdr3_nt: TGTGCCTGGACTTTACCGGGACAGGGGTTCGGTGAGCAGTTCTTC
cdr3_aa: CAWTLPGQGFGEQFF

v_call: TRBV7-9
clone_size: once
j_call: TRBJ2-3
d_call: -
cdr3_nt: TGTGCCAGCAGCTTAGGTCCAGGGAAAGATACGCAGTATTTT
cdr3_aa: CASSLGPGKDTQYF

v_call: TRBV6-5
clone_size: -
j_call: TRBJ2-7
d_call: -
cdr3_nt: TGTGCCAGCAGTTACTCGGGCGGAGGGAGCTACGAGCAGTACTTC
cdr3_aa: CASSYSGGGSYEQYF

v_call: TRBV7-9
clone_size: -
j_call: TRBJ2-2
d_call: -
cdr3_nt: TGTGCCAGCAGCTCCCTTCTCTACGGGGAGCTGTTTTTT
cdr3_aa: CASSSLLYGELFF

v_call: TRBV30
clone_size: -
j_call: TRBJ2-3
d_call: -
cdr3_nt: TGTGCCTGGAGTAGGGGCGGGCCCCCAGAGGATACGCAGTATTTT
cdr3_aa: CAWSRGGPPEDTQYF

v_call: TRBV30
clone_size: -
j_call: TRBJ2-7
d_call: -
cdr3_nt: TGTGCCTGGAGTGGACCTGGATACGAGCAGTACTTC
cdr3_aa: CAWSGPGYEQYF

v_call: TRBV7-9
clone_size: -
j_call: TRBJ2-7
d_call: TRBD2
cdr3_nt: TGTGCCAGCAGCTTGGGGCGGGAGGCTTCCTACGAGCAGTACTTC
cdr3_aa: CASSLGREASYEQYF

v_call: TRBV6-1
clone_size: -
j_call: TRBJ2-3
d_call: -
cdr3_nt: TGTGCCAGCAGTGAAGTGGATGCAGGGACAACCACAGATACGCAGTATTTT
cdr3_aa: CASSEVDAGTTTDTQYF

v_call: TRBV28
clone_size: -
j_call: TRBJ2-7
d_call: -
cdr3_nt: TGTGCCAGCAGCCCAGGACAGATCATTGAGGACGAGCAGTACTTC
cdr3_aa: CASSPGQIIEDEQYF